This TCR beta chain was captured by sequencing in a study of human T cells and chemical hapten exposure. Turning to the study itself: Alopecia areata, totalis or universalis affected patients who were mostly female. General study findings and limits: Controls formed significantly fewer large CDR3 similarity clusters than expanded TCRs did.

There are a few counts of this clonotype. Its antigen is unknown. The germline V and J ends were trimmed by 5 bases and 4 bases, with 6 bases remaining between them. This CDR3 contains 12 residues. CDR1 and CDR2 (germline): SNHLY, FYNNEI. Time point here: pre-sensitization, week 0. Treatment: therapeutic diphenylcyclopropenone sensitization with weekly scalp DPC. The library gave individual cDNA molecules unique molecular identifiers. A single record per CDR3 protein comes from TCRdb applying MiXCR to the RACE reads. Seen here are roughly 110,000 distinct CDR3 sequences, 9% to 15% observed once, and the top ten hold 1.6%.

This sequence originates from a woman between 50 and 59 years old with alopecia areata. Some clones in this sample may be carry-over from other donors' samples. The sample consisted of whole blood, taken in connection with sensitization to the hapten diphenylcyclopropenone (DPC). The chain has TRBV2 and TRBJ1-3; unclear D gene. The CDR3 region is CASSSEGNTIYF. CDR3 sequence (DNA): TGTGCCAGCAGTTCAGAAGGAAACACCATATATTTT.